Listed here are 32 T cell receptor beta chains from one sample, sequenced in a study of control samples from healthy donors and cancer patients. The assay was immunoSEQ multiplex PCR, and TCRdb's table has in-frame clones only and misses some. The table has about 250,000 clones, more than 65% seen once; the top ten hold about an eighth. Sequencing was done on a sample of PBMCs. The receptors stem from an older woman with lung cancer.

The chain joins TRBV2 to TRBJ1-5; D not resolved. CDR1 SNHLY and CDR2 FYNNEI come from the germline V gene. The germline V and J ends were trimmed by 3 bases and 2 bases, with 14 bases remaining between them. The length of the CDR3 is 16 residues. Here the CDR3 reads CASSEMGSRGNQPQHF. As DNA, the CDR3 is TGTGCCAGCAGTGAGATGGGTTCCCGTGGCAATCAGCCCCAGCATTTT.

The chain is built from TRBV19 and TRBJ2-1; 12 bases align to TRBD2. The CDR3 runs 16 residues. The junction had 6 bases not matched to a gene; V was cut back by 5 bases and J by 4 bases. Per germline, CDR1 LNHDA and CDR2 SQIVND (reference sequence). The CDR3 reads CASSAGTSGLYNEQFF. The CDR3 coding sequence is TGTGCCAGTAGTGCGGGGACTAGCGGGCTTTACAATGAGCAGTTCTTC.

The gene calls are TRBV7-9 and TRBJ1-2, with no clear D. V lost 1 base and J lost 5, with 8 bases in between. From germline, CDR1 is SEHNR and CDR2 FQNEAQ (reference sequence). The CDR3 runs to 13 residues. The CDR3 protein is CASSLGVEYGYTF. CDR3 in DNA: TGTGCCAGCAGCTTAGGAGTTGAGTATGGCTACACCTTC.

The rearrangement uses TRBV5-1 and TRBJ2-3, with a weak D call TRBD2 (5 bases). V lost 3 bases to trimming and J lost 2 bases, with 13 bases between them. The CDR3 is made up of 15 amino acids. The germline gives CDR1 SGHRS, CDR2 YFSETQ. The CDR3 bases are TGCGCCAGCAGCTCCGAGGGCTGGAACACAGATACGCAGTATTTT. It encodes CASSSEGWNTDTQYF.

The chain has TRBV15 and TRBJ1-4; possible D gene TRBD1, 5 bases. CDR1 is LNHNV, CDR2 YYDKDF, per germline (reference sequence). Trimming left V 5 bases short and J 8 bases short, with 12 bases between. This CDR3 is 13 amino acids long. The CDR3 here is CATSEGIYEKLFF. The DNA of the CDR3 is TGTGCCACCAGCGAGGGGATCTACGAAAAACTGTTTTTT.

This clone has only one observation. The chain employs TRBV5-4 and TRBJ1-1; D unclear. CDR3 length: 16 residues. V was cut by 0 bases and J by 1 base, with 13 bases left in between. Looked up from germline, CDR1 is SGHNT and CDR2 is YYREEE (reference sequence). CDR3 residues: CASSLAGHRPNTEAFF. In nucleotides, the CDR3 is TGTGCCAGCAGCTTGGCCGGTCACAGACCGAACACTGAAGCTTTCTTT.

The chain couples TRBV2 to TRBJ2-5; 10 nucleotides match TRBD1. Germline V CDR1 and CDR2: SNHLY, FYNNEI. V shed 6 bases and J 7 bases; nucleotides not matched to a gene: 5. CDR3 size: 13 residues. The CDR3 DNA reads TGTGCCAGCAGGCGGGACAGGGGAGGGACCCAGTACTTC. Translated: CASRRDRGGTQYF.

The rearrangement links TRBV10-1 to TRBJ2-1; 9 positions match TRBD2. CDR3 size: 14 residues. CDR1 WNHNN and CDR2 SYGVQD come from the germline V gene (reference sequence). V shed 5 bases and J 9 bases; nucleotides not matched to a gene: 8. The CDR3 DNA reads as TGCGCCAGCAGTCGGAGCGGGGGGATGGGTGAGCAGTTCTTC. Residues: CASSRSGGMGEQFF.

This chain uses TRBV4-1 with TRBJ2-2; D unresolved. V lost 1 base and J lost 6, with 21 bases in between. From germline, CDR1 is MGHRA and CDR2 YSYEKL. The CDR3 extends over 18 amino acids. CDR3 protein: CASSQGPPGPVFPGELFF. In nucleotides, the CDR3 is TGCGCCAGCAGCCAAGGACCTCCTGGGCCGGTATTTCCCGGGGAGCTGTTTTTT.

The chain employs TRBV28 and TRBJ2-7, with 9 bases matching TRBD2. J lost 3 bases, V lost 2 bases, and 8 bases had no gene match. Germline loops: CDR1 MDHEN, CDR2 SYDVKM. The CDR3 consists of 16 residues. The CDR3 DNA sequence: TGTGCCAGCAGTTTAATGACTAGCGGCGAATACTACGAGCAGTACTTC. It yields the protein CASSLMTSGEYYEQYF. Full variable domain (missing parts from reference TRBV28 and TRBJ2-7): DVKVTQSSRYLVKRTGEKVFLECVQDMDHENMFWYRQDPGLGLRLIYFSYDVKMKEKGDIPEGYSVSREKKERFSLILESASTNQTSMYLCASSLMTSGEYYEQYFGPGTRLTVT.

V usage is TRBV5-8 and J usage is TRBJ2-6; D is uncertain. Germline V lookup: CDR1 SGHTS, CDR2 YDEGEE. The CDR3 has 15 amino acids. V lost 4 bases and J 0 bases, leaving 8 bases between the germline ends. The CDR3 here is CASSLGISGANVLTF. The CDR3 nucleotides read TGTGCCAGCAGCCTAGGAATCTCTGGGGCCAACGTCCTGACTTTC.

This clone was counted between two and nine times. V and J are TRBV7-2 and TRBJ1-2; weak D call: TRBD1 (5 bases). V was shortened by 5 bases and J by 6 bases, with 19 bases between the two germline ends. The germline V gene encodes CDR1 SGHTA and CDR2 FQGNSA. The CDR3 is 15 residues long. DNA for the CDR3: TGTGCCAGCAGCGAAACTTACCGGGACGGACATGGCTACACCTTC. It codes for CASSETYRDGHGYTF.

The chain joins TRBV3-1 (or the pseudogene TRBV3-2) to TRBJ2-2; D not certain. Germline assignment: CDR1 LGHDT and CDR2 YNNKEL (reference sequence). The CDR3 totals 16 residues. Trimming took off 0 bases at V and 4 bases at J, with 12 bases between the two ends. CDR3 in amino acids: CASSQEFGAVTGELFF. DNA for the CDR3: TGTGCCAGCAGCCAAGAATTTGGTGCGGTCACCGGGGAGCTGTTTTTT.

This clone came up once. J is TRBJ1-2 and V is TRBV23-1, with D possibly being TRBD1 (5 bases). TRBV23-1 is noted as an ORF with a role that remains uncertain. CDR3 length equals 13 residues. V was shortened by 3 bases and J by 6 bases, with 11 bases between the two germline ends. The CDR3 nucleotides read TGCGCCAGCAGTCAGCCAGGGTACGATGGCTACACCTTC. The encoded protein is CASSQPGYDGYTF.

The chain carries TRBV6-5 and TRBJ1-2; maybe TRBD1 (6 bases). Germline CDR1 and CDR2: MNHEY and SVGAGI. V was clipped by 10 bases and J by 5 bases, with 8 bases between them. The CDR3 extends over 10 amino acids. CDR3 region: CAIQGYGYTF. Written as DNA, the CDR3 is TGTGCCATCCAGGGGTATGGCTACACCTTC.

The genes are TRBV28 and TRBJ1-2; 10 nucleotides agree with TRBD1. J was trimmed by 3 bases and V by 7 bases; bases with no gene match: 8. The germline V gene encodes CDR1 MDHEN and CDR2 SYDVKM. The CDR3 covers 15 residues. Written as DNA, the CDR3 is TGTGCCAGCACCCCTAGGGGGACAGGGGACTATGGCTACACCTTC. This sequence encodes CASTPRGTGDYGYTF.

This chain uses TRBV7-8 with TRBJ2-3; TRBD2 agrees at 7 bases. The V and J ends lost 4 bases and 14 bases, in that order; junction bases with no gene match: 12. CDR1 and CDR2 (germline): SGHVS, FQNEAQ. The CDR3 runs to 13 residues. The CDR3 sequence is CASSSAAASGVYF. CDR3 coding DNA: TGTGCCAGCAGCTCGGCGGCGGCTAGCGGTGTGTATTTT. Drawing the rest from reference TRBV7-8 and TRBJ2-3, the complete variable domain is GAGVSQSPRYKVAKRGQDVALRCDPISGHVSLFWYQQALGQGPEFLTYFQNEAQLDKSGLPSDRFFAERPEGSVSTLKIQRTQQEDSAVYLCASSSAAASGVYFGPGTRLTVL.

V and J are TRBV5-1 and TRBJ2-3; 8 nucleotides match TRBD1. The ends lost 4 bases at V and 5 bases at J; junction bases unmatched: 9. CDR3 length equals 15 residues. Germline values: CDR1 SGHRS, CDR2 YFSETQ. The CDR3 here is CASSTQDRAVDTQYF. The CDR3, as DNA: TGCGCCAGCAGCACCCAGGACAGGGCTGTAGATACGCAGTATTTT. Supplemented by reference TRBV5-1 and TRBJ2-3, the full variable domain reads KAGVTQTPRYLIKTRGQQVTLSCSPISGHRSVSWYQQTPGQGLQFLFEYFSETQRNKGNFPGRFSGRQFSNSRSEMNVSTLELGDSALYLCASSTQDRAVDTQYFGPGTRLTVL.

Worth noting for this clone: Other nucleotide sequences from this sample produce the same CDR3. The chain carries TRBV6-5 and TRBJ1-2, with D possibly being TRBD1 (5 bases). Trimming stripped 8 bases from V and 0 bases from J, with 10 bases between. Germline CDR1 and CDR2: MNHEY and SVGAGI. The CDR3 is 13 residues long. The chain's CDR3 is CASRDGTNYGYTF. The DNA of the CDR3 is TGTGCCAGCCGGGACGGAACTAACTATGGCTACACCTTC.

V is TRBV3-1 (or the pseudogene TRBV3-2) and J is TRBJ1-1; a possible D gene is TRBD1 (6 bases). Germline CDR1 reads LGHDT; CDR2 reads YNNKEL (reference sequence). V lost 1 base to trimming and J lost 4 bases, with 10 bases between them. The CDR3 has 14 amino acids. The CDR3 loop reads CASSQVRGATEAFF. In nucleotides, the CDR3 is TGTGCCAGCAGCCAAGTAAGGGGGGCCACTGAAGCTTTCTTT.

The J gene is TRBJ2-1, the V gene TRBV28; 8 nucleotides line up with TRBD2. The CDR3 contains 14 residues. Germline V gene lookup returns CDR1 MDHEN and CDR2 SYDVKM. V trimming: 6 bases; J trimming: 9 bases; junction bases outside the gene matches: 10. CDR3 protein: CASRETGGPGEQFF. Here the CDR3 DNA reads TGTGCCAGCAGGGAGACGGGAGGGCCCGGTGAGCAGTTCTTC.

The chain's CDR3 is CASSSQTNTEAFF. The CDR3 DNA reads TGTGCCAGCAGTTCACAGACGAACACTGAAGCTTTCTTT. V is TRBV6-6 and J is TRBJ1-1; the D is unclear. CDR3 length: 13 residues. V shed 4 bases and J shed 1 base, with 7 bases lying between them. The germline CDR1 and CDR2 sequences are MNHNY and SVGAGI (reference sequence).

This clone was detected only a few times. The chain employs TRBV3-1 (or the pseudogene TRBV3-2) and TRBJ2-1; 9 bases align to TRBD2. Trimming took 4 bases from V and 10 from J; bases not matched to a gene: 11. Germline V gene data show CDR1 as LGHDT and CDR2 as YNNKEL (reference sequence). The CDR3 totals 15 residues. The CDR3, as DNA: TGTGCCAGCAGCCGCATGTTAGCGGGAGACACAGAGCAGTTCTTC. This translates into CASSRMLAGDTEQFF.

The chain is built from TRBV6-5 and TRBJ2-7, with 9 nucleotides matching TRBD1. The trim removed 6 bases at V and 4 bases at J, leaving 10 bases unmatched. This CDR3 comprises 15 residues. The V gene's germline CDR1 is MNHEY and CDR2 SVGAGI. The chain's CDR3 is CASSPPDRGFYEQYF. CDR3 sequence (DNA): TGTGCCAGCAGCCCACCCGACAGGGGGTTTTACGAGCAGTACTTC.

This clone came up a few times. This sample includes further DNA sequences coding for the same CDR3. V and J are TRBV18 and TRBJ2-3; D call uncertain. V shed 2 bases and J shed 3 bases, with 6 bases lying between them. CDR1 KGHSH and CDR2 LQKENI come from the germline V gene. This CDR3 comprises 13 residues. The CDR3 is CASSPGLTDTQYF. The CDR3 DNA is TGTGCCAGCTCACCAGGGTTAACAGATACGCAGTATTTT.

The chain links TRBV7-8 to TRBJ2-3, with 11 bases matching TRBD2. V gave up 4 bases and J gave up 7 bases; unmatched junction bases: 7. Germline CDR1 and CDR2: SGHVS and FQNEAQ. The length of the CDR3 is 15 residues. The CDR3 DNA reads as TGTGCCAGCAGCTGGAGTAGCGGGAGGGTAAATACGCAGTATTTT. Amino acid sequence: CASSWSSGRVNTQYF.

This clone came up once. The CDR3 region has the DNA TGTGCCAGCAGCCAAGATTTTACGTGGACTAGTACTGATGAGCAGTTCTTC. Translation gives CASSQDFTWTSTDEQFF. The chain combines TRBV14 with TRBJ2-1; TRBD2 agrees at 7 bases. There are 17 residues in the CDR3. The J segment lost 8 bases and the V segment lost 0 bases, leaving 13 bases of the junction unmatched. Germline CDR1 reads SGHDN; CDR2 reads FVKESK.

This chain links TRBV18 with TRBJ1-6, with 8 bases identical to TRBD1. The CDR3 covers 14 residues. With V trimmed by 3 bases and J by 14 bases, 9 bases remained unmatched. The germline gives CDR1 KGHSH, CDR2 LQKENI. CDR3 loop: CASSPPGQASSLHF. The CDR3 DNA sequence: TGTGCCAGCTCACCGCCGGGACAGGCAAGTTCCCTCCACTTT.

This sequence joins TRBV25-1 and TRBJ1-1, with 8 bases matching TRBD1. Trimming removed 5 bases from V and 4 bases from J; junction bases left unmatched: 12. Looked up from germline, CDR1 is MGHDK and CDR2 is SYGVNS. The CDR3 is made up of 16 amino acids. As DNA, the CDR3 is TGTGCCAGCAGTTCCCAAGCAGGGGGCAGAGGCACTGAAGCTTTCTTT. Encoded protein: CASSSQAGGRGTEAFF.

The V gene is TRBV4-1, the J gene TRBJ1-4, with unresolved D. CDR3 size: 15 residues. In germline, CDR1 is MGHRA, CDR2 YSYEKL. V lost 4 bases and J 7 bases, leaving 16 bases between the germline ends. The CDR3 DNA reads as TGCGCCAGCAGCCCCATTATTACCTGGGGTGAAAAACTGTTTTTT. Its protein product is CASSPIITWGEKLFF.

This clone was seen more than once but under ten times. CDR3 sequence (DNA): TGTGCCAGCAGTGATTGGGGTAATGGCTACACCTTC. It codes for CASSDWGNGYTF. This rearrangement joins TRBV2 to TRBJ1-2; no clear D gene. The germline V gene has CDR1 SNHLY and CDR2 FYNNEI. Trimming removed 3 bases at V and 6 bases at J, with 8 bases between. This CDR3 contains 12 residues.

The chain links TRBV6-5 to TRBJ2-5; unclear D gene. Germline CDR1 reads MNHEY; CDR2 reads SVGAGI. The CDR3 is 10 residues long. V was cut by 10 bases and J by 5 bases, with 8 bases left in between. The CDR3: CATTEETQYF. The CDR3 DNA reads TGTGCCACCACGGAGGAGACCCAGTACTTC.